This T cell receptor (beta chain) was sequenced in a study of shared clonotypes between healthy human individuals. Study findings and constraints: The study sampled only blood, and tissue repertoires likely differ.

A note on this clone: Its antigen is unidentified.

Deep was the level at which the assay was run. The data were produced by immunoSEQ multiplex PCR, yet TCRdb's version contains in-frame clones alone and is incomplete. The sample lists 2 million to 2.5 million clones, 85% to 95% occurring once. The sample comprised naive CD4+ T cells from PBMCs. Regarding subset: CD45RA+ positively selected. The clonotype comes from a man younger than 35 in good health. Some clones in this sample may be carry-over from other donors' samples.

CDR3 coding DNA: TGTGCCAGCTCACCATCGCAGTCTGCTAGCACAGATACGCAGTATTTT. It yields the protein CASSPSQSASTDTQYF. This chain connects TRBV18 to TRBJ2-3; D is unclear. CDR1 is KGHSH, CDR2 LQKENI, per germline. V was trimmed by 2 bases and J by 0 bases, leaving 12 bases between them. The CDR3 sequence is 16 residues long.